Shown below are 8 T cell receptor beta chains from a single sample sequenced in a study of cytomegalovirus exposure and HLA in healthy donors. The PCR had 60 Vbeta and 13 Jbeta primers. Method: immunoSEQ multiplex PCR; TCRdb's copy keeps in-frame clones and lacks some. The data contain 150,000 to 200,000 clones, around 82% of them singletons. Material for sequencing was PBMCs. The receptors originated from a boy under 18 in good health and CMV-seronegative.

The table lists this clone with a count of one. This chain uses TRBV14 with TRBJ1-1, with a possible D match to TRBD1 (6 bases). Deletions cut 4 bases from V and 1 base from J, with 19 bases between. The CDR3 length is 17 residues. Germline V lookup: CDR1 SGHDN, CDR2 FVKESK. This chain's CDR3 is CASSPTGWGARNTEAFF. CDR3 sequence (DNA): TGTGCCAGCAGCCCTACAGGGTGGGGAGCTCGGAACACTGAAGCTTTCTTT.

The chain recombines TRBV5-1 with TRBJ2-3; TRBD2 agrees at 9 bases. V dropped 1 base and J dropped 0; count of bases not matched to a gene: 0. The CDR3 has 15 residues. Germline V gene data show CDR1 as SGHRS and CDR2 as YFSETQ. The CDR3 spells CASSLTSGSTDTQYF. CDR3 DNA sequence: TGCGCCAGCAGCTTGACTAGCGGGAGCACAGATACGCAGTATTTT.

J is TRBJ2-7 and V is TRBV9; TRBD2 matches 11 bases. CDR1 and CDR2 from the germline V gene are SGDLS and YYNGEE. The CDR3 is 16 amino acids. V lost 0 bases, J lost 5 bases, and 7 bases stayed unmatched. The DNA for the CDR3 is TGTGCCAGCAGCGTAGGGGGGGGACTAGCGGTCCACGAGCAGTACTTC. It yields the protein CASSVGGGLAVHEQYF.

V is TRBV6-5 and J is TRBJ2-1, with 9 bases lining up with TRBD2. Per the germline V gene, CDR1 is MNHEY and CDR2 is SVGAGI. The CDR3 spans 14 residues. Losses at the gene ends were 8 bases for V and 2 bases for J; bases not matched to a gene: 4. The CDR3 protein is CASRAGGPYNEQFF. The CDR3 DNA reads TGTGCCAGCCGAGCGGGAGGCCCCTACAATGAGCAGTTCTTC.

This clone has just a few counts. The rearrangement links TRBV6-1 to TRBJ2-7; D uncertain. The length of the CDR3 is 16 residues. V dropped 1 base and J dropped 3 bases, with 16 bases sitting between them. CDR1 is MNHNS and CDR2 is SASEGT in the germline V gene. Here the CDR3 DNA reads TGTGCCAGCAGTGAAGTTTGGCAGGCCACCTACTACGAGCAGTACTTC. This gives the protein CASSEVWQATYYEQYF.

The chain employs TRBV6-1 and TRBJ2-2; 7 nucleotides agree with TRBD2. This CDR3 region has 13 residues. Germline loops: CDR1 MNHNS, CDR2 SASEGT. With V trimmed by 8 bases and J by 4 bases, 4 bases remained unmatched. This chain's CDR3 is CASRDYLTGELFF. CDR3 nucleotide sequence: TGTGCCAGCCGGGACTACCTCACCGGGGAGCTGTTTTTT.

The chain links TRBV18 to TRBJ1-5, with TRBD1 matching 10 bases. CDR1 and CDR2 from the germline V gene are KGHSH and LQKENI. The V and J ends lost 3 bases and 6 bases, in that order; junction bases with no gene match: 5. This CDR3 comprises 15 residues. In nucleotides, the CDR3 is TGTGCCAGCTCACCGGGACAGGGGATGGGTCAGCCCCAGCATTTT. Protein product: CASSPGQGMGQPQHF.

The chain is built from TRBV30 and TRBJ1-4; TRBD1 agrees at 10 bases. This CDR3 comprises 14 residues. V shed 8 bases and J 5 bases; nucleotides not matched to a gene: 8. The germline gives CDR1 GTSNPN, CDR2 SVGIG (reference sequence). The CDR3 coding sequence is TGTGCCGGGACGCCGGGACAGGGGAATGAAAAACTGTTTTTT. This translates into CAGTPGQGNEKLFF.